This entry describes one T cell receptor beta chain. This sample stems from a study of blood T cells in healthy people across ages. Sample-barcoded 5' priming and a J-beta primer mix drove a second PCR of 7 to 11 cycles. TCRdb reprocessed the 5' RACE reads via MiXCR and lists one record per CDR3 protein. Of roughly 1.5 million distinct CDR3 sequences listed, 42% are singletons. This CDR3 is built from 13 residues. Per germline, CDR1 SGHTA and CDR2 FQGNSA. V lost 2 bases to trimming and J lost 10 bases, with 12 bases between them. This rearrangement joins TRBV7-2 to TRBJ2-1; no definite D call. This sequence was found in a young woman in good health. The sequencing input was blood. CDR3 in amino acids: CASSLSTYYEQFF. DNA of the CDR3: TGTGCCAGCAGCTTAAGTACCTACTACGAGCAGTTCTTC.